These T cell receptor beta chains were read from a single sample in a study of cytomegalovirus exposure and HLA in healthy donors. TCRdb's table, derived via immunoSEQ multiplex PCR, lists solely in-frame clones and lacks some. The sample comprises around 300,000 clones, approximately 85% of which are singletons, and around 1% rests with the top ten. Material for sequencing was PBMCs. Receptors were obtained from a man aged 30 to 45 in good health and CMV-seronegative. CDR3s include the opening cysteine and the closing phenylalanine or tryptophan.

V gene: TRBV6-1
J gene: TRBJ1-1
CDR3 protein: CASSEVKPGGVAFF

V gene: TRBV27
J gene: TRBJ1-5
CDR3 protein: CASSSGSNQPQHF

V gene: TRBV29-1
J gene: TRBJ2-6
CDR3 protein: CSAGLAGVTSGANVLTF

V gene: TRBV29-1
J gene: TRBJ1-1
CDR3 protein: CSVKLQVNTEAFF

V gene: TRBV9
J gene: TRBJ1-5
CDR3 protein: CASSETGSINEPQHF

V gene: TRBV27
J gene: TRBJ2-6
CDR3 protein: CASSPKGGANVLTF

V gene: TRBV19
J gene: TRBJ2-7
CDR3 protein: CASSTPTGTGTHEQYF

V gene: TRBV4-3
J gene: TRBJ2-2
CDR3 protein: CASSQDRSAGELFF

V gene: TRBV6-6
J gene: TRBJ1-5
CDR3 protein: CASSYDRGTQPQHF

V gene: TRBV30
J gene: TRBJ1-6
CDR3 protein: CAWSLEQNNSPLHF

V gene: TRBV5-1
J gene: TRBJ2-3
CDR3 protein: CASTPQTSTDTQYF

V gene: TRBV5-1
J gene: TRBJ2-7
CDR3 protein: CASSPTSGVYEQYF

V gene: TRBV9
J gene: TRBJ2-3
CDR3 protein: CASSVGQRAGTDTQYF

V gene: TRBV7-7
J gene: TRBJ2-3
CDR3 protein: CASRYGDALGDTQYF

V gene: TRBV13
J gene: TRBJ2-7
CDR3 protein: CASSLGLGVSYEQYF

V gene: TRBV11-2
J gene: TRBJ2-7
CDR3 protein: CASNRAGAAYEQYF

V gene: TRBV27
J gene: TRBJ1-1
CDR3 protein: CASSSMGADTEAFF